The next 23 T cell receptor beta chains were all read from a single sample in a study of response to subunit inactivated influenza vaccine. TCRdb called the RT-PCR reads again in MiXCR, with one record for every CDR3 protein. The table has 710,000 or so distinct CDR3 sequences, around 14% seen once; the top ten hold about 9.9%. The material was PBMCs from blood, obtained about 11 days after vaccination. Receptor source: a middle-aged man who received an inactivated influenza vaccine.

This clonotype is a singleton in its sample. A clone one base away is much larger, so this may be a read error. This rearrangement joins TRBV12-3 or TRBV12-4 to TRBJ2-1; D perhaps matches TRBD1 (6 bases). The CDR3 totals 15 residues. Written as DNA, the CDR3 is TGTGCCCGCAGTTCGGTCGCCGGACAGTACAATGAGCAGTTCTTC. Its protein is CARSSVAGQYNEQFF.

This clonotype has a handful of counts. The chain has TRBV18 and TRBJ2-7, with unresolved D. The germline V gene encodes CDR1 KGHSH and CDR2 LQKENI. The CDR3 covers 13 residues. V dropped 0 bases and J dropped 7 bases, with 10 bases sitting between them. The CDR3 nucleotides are TGTGCCAGCTCACCACCTTCAGTGGAGGAGCAGTACTTC. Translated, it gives CASSPPSVEEQYF.

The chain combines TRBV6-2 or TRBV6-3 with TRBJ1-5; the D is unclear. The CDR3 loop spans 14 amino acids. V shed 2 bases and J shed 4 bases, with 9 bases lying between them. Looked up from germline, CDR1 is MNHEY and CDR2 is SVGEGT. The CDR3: CASSYRAENQPQHF. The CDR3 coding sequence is TGTGCCAGCAGTTACCGGGCGGAAAATCAGCCCCAGCATTTT.

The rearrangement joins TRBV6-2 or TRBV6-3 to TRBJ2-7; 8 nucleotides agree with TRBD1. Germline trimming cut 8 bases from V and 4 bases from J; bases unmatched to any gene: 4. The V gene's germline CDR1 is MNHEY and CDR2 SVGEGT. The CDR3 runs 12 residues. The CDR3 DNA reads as TGTGCCAGCGAGGGACAGGAGTACGAGCAGTACTTC. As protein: CASEGQEYEQYF.

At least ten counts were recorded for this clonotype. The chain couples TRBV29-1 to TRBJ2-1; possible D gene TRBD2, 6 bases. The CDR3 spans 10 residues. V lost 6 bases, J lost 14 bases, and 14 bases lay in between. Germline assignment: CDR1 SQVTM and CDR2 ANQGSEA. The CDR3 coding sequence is TGCAGCGTCGGAGACACGGGGGAGTTCTTC. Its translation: CSVGDTGEFF.

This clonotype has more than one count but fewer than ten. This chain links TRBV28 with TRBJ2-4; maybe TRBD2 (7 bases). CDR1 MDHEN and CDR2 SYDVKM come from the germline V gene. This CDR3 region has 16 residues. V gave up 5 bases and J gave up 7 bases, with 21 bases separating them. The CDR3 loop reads CASSQTNYREGNIQYF. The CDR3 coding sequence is TGTGCCAGCAGTCAGACCAACTACAGGGAGGGGAACATTCAGTACTTC.

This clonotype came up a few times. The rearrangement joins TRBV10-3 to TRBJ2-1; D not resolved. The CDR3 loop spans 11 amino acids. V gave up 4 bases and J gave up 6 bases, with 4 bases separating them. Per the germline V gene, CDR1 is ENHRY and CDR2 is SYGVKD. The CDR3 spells CAISARNEQFF. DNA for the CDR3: TGTGCCATCAGTGCTCGCAATGAGCAGTTCTTC.

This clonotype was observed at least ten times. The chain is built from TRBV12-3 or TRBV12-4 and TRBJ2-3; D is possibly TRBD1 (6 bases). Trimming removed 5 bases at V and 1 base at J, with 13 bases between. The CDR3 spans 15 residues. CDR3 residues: CASSPRDKGTDTQYF. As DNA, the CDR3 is TGTGCCAGCAGTCCCCGGGACAAAGGCACAGATACGCAGTATTTT.

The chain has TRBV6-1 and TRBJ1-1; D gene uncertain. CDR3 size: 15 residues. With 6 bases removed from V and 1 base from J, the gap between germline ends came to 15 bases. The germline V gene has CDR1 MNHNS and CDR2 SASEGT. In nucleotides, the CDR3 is TGTGCCAGCAGACATCTGACCGGGAAGAACACTGAAGCTTTCTTT. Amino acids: CASRHLTGKNTEAFF.

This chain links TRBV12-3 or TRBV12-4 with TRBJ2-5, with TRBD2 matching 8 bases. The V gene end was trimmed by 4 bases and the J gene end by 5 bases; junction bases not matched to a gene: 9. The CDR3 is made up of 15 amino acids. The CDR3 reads CASSSRGGRGETQYF. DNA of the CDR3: TGTGCCAGCAGTTCCCGCGGGGGGCGCGGGGAGACCCAGTACTTC.

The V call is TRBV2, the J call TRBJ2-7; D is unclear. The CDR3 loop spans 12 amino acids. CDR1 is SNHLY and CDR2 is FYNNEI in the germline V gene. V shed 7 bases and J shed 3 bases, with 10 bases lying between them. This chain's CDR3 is CASNPQYYEQYF. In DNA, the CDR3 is TGTGCCAGCAACCCCCAATACTACGAGCAGTACTTC.

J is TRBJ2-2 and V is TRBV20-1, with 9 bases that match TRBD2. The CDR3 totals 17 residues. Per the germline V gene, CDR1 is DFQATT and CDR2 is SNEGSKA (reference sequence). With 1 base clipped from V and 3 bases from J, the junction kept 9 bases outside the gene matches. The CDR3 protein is CSARVFRGRVDTGELFF. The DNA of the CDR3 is TGCAGTGCTAGAGTGTTCCGCGGGAGGGTCGACACCGGGGAGCTGTTTTTT.

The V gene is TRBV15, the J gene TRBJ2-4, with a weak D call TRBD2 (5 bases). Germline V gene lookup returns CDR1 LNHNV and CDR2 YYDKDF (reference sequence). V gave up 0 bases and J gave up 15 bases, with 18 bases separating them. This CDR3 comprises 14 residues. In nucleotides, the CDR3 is TGTGCCACCAGCAGAGATGAACCGACTAAGTGGCGGTACTTC. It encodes CATSRDEPTKWRYF.

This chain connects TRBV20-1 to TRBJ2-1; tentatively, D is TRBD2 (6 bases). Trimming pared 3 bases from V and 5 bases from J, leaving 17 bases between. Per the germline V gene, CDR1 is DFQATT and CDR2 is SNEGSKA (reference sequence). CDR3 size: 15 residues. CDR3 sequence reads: CSARGPGLRDNEQFF. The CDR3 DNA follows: TGCAGTGCTAGGGGACCGGGACTCAGAGACAATGAGCAGTTCTTC.

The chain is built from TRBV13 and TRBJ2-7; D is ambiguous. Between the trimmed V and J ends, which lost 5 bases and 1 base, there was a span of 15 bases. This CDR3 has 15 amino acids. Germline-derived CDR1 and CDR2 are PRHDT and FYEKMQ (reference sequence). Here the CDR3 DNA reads TGTGCCAGCAGCCAAGGACGGGTCCGTTCCTACGAGCAGTACTTC. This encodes CASSQGRVRSYEQYF.

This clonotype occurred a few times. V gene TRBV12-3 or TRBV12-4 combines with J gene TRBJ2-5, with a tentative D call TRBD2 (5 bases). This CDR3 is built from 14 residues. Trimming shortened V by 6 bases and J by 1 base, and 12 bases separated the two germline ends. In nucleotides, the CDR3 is TGTGCCAGCAGGGCCGAGGCGGGCCAAGAGACCCAGTACTTC. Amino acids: CASRAEAGQETQYF.

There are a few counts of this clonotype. The CDR3 protein is CSWNKGGRGSGELFF. The DNA for the CDR3 is TGCAGCTGGAATAAAGGGGGCAGGGGGAGCGGGGAGCTGTTTTTT. The chain employs TRBV29-1 and TRBJ2-2; 7 bases map to TRBD1. Unmatched junction bases numbered 16, after V lost 8 bases and J lost 7 bases. The V gene's germline CDR1 is SQVTM and CDR2 ANQGSEA. The CDR3 contains 15 residues.

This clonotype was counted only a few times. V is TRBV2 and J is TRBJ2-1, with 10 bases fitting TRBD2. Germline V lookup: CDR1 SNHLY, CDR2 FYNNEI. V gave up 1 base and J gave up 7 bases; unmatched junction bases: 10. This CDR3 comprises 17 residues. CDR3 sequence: CASSEGKLAGLRNEQFF. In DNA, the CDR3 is TGTGCCAGCAGTGAAGGGAAACTAGCGGGACTTAGGAATGAGCAGTTCTTC.

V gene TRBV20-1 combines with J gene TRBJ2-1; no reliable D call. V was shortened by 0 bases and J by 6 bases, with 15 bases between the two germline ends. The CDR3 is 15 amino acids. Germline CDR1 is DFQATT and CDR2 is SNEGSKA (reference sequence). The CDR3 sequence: CSARDSTRASNEQFF. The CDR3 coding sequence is TGCAGTGCTAGAGATAGCACACGGGCCTCCAATGAGCAGTTCTTC.

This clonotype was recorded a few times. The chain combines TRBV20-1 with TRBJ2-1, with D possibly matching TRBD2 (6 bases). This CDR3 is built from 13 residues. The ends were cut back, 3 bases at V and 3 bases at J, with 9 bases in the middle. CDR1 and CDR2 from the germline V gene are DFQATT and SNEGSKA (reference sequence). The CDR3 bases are TGCAGTGCTAGCGGGAGCTTCTACAATGAGCAGTTCTTC. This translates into CSASGSFYNEQFF.

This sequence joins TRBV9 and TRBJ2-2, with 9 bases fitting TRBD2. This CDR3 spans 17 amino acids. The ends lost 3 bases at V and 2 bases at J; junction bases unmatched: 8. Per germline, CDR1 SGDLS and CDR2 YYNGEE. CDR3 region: CASSATLAGDNTGELFF. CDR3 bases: TGTGCCAGCAGCGCCACCTTAGCGGGAGATAACACCGGGGAGCTGTTTTTT.

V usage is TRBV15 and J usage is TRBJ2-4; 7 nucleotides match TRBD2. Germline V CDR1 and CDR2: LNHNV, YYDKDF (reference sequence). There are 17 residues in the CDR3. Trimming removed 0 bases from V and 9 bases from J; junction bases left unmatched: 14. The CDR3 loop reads CATSRDLGREGIGIQYF. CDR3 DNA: TGTGCCACCAGCAGAGATCTCGGCAGGGAGGGGATCGGCATTCAGTACTTC.

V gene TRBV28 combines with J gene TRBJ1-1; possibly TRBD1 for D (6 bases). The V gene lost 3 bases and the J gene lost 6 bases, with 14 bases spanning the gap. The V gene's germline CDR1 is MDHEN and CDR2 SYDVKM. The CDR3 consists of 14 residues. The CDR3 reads CASSFRGGLAEAFF. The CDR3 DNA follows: TGTGCCAGCAGTTTCCGGGGGGGGCTCGCTGAAGCTTTCTTT.